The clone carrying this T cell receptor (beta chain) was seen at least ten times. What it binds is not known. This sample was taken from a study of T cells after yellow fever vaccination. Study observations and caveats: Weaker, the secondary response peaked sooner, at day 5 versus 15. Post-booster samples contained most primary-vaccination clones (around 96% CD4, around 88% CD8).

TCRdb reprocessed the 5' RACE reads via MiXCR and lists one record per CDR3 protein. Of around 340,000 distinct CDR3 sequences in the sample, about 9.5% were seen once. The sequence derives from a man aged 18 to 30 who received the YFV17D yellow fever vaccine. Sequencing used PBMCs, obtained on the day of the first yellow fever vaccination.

The CDR3 region is CSASLAGETQYF. Written as DNA, the CDR3 is TGCAGTGCTAGCCTAGCGGGAGAGACCCAGTACTTC. This chain links TRBV20-1 with TRBJ2-5; TRBD2 matches at 8 bases. J lost 4 bases, V lost 3 bases, and 1 base had no gene match. There are 12 residues in the CDR3. CDR1 DFQATT and CDR2 SNEGSKA come from the germline V gene (reference sequence).